A selection of T cell receptor beta chains follows, all from one sample in a study of CD8 T cells in Susac syndrome. TCRdb re-derived calls from the immunoSEQ multiplex PCR reads in MiXCR, one entry per CDR3 protein. The table shows 350,000 to 550,000 distinct CDR3 sequences, with 75% to 90% occurring only once. Material: CD8+ T cells from PBMCs. Receptors were obtained from a human donor with multiple sclerosis. The CDR3 runs from the conserved cysteine through the conserved F or W. A D gene is named only where the DNA matches it firmly. Size tells how often a clone was seen (once, few, many) or the class of an expanded clone, and some rows leave it out.

cdr3_aa cdr3_nt d_call j_call v_call clone_size
CASSQKDSGAYYGYTF TGTGCCAGCAGCCAAAAGGACTCGGGGGCCTACTATGGCTACACCTTC . TRBJ1-2 TRBV14 .
CASSYSTTYEQYF TGTGCCAGCAGTTATTCTACAACCTACGAGCAGTACTTC . TRBJ2-7 TRBV12-3/TRBV12-4 .
CAIRPGLAGEGTDTQYF TGTGCCATCAGACCGGGACTAGCGGGAGAAGGCACAGATACGCAGTATTTT TRBD2 TRBJ2-3 TRBV10-3 .
CSVPGAGGKNEQFF TGCAGCGTCCCTGGGGCGGGAGGTAAAAATGAGCAGTTCTTC TRBD2 TRBJ2-1 TRBV29-1 .
CASTVSVNTEAFF TGTGCCAGCACCGTGTCGGTGAACACTGAAGCTTTCTTT . TRBJ1-1 TRBV2 .
CAAGAGKPQHF TGTGCCGCAGGCGCCGGGAAGCCCCAGCATTTT . TRBJ1-5 TRBV9 .
CSARGTSGGPSETQYF TGCAGTGCTAGAGGGACTAGCGGGGGGCCCTCAGAGACCCAGTACTTC TRBD2 TRBJ2-5 TRBV20-1 .
CASSYGVAKNIQYF TGTGCCAGCAGTTACGGGGTAGCCAAAAACATTCAGTACTTC . TRBJ2-4 TRBV6-5 .
CASSLDPNPNYGYTF TGTGCCAGCAGCTTGGACCCCAACCCCAACTATGGCTACACCTTC . TRBJ1-2 TRBV5-6 .
CASRTDRSYGYTF TGTGCCAGCAGGACGGACAGAAGCTATGGCTACACCTTC . TRBJ1-2 TRBV12-3/TRBV12-4 once
CASSPQHQETQYF TGTGCCAGCAGTCCCCAGCATCAAGAGACCCAGTACTTC . TRBJ2-5 TRBV27 .
CSVEKLDNEQFF TGCAGCGTTGAAAAATTGGACAATGAGCAGTTCTTC . TRBJ2-1 TRBV29-1 .
CASSTHSNQPQHF TGTGCCAGCAGCACACATAGCAATCAGCCCCAGCATTTT . TRBJ1-5 TRBV6-5 .
CASSQVSTSYEQYF TGCGCCAGCAGCCAAGTTAGTACCTCCTACGAGCAGTACTTC . TRBJ2-7 TRBV4-1 .
CASSFMGGNEKLFF TGTGCCAGCAGCTTTATGGGGGGCAATGAAAAACTGTTTTTT . TRBJ1-4 TRBV5-4 .
CASSPPDRDETQYF TGTGCCAGCAGCCCGCCGGACAGGGACGAGACCCAGTACTTC TRBD1 TRBJ2-5 TRBV3-1 .
CASSLSETGRLQYF TGTGCCAGCAGTTTATCTGAGACAGGGAGGCTTCAGTACTTC . TRBJ2-4 TRBV27 .
CASSPNRDQPQHF TGTGCCAGCAGTCCAAACAGGGATCAGCCCCAGCATTTT . TRBJ1-5 TRBV27 .
CASNSRAGISGSSYNEQFF TGTGCCAGCAACAGTCGGGCCGGCATTAGCGGGAGCTCCTACAATGAGCAGTTCTTC TRBD2 TRBJ2-1 TRBV2 .
CASSSLGTGATYEQYF TGTGCCAGCAGTTCACTCGGGACAGGGGCTACCTACGAGCAGTACTTC TRBD1 TRBJ2-7 TRBV28 .
CAIMISTGTEAFF TGTGCCATCATGATCTCTACGGGCACTGAAGCTTTCTTT . TRBJ1-1 TRBV10-3 .
CASSYSGSLAKNIQYF TGTGCCAGCAGTTACTCGGGCAGCTTAGCCAAAAACATTCAGTACTTC . TRBJ2-4 TRBV6-5 .
CASSSLPGQGYNEKLFF TGTGCCAGCAGTTCACTACCGGGACAGGGGTATAATGAAAAACTGTTTTTT TRBD1 TRBJ1-4 TRBV2 .
CASSVVPGGSETQYF TGTGCCAGCAGCGTAGTTCCAGGGGGATCGGAGACCCAGTACTTC TRBD1 TRBJ2-5 TRBV9 .
CASSEYHVGKSGRSTDTQYF TGTGCCAGCAGTGAATATCACGTTGGCAAGAGCGGACGTAGCACAGATACGCAGTATTTT . TRBJ2-3 TRBV25-1 .
CAWSAPFWQDNTGELFF TGTGCCTGGAGCGCTCCATTTTGGCAGGATAACACCGGGGAGCTGTTTTTT . TRBJ2-2 TRBV30 .
CASSFRDGGLETQYF TGCGCCAGCAGCTTCCGGGACGGGGGATTAGAGACCCAGTACTTC . TRBJ2-5 TRBV5-1 .
CASSEDRRTGGIYEQYF TGTGCCAGCAGTGAAGACCGAAGGACAGGGGGGATCTACGAGCAGTACTTC TRBD1 TRBJ2-7 TRBV6-1 .
CASSLWPSGANVLTF TGTGCCAGCAGTTTATGGCCCTCTGGGGCCAACGTCCTGACTTTC . TRBJ2-6 TRBV28 .
CASSQGAGSNYGYTF TGCGCCAGCAGCCAAGGAGCGGGCAGCAACTATGGCTACACCTTC . TRBJ1-2 TRBV4-1 .
CASRGRLDSSYEQYF TGTGCCAGCAGGGGGAGGCTCGACAGCTCCTACGAGCAGTACTTC . TRBJ2-7 TRBV3-1 .
CASSYLGSGYGYTF TGTGCCAGCAGTTACCTCGGGAGCGGATATGGCTACACCTTC . TRBJ1-2 TRBV6-5 .
CASSQAPSGGQGEQFF TGTGCCAGCAGCCAGGCCCCTAGCGGGGGGCAAGGTGAGCAGTTCTTC TRBD2 TRBJ2-1 TRBV3-1 .
CASRGDHPDTQYF TGTGCCAGCCGGGGGGACCATCCGGATACGCAGTATTTT TRBD2 TRBJ2-3 TRBV3-1 .
CASRLGGYNEQFF TGCGCCAGCAGGCTGGGTGGCTACAATGAGCAGTTCTTC . TRBJ2-1 TRBV5-1 .
CASSPAGRGFNEQFF TGTGCCAGCAGCCCAGCGGGGCGGGGGTTCAATGAGCAGTTCTTC TRBD2 TRBJ2-1 TRBV13 once
CASTHRAMNTEAFF TGTGCCAGCACCCACCGAGCTATGAACACTGAAGCTTTCTTT . TRBJ1-1 TRBV6-1 few
CASSVGGGNEQYF TGTGCCAGCAGCGTAGGGGGAGGGAACGAGCAGTACTTC TRBD2 TRBJ2-7 TRBV9 .
CASSFWAGSLNTEAFF TGTGCCAGCAGCTTCTGGGCGGGTAGTTTGAACACTGAAGCTTTCTTT . TRBJ1-1 TRBV5-5 .
CAWSARQAWGDEAFF TGTGCCTGGAGTGCACGACAGGCCTGGGGTGATGAAGCTTTCTTT . TRBJ1-1 TRBV30 .
CASRLLAGDTGELFF TGCGCCAGCAGACTATTAGCGGGGGACACCGGGGAGCTGTTTTTT TRBD2 TRBJ2-2 TRBV5-1 .
CASSQEGEEGYEQYF TGCGCCAGCAGCCAAGAGGGGGAGGAAGGCTACGAGCAGTACTTC . TRBJ2-7 TRBV4-1 .
CSAREGSGREAFF TGCAGTGCTAGAGAAGGGAGTGGTAGAGAAGCTTTCTTT . TRBJ1-1 TRBV20-1 .
CSARDRLAGGSYEQFF TGCAGTGCTAGAGACCGACTAGCGGGAGGTAGCTATGAGCAGTTCTTC TRBD2 TRBJ2-1 TRBV20-1 .
CASSQDRGADTQYF TGTGCCAGCAGCCAAGACAGGGGGGCAGATACGCAGTATTTT TRBD1 TRBJ2-3 TRBV4-1 few
CASSFRGTEAFF TGTGCCAGCAGTTTTCGGGGGACTGAAGCTTTCTTT . TRBJ1-1 TRBV28 few
CATSRDGDFLAGNTIYF TGTGCCACCAGCAGAGATGGGGACTTTTTAGCTGGAAACACCATATATTTT . TRBJ1-3 TRBV15 once
CASSQQGSKAANYGYTF TGTGCCAGCAGTCAACAGGGTTCCAAGGCAGCTAACTATGGCTACACCTTC . TRBJ1-2 TRBV12-3/TRBV12-4 .
CAWSPGGTYEQYF TGTGCCTGGAGTCCTGGGGGTACCTACGAGCAGTACTTC . TRBJ2-7 TRBV30 .
CASSWDRANEQYF TGTGCCAGTAGTTGGGACAGGGCCAACGAGCAGTACTTC TRBD1 TRBJ2-7 TRBV19 .
CASSPDWSYEQYF TGTGCCAGCAGTCCCGACTGGTCCTACGAGCAGTACTTC . TRBJ2-7 TRBV3-1 .
CASSLGQANQPQHF TGTGCCAGCAGTTTAGGGCAGGCCAATCAGCCCCAGCATTTT . TRBJ1-5 TRBV27 few
CASSSAGGDYNEQFF TGTGCCAGCAGCTCAGCGGGGGGCGACTACAATGAGCAGTTCTTC TRBD2 TRBJ2-1 TRBV6-6 .
CASRAGTDNQETQYF TGTGCCAGCAGGGCCGGGACAGACAATCAAGAGACCCAGTACTTC TRBD1 TRBJ2-5 TRBV2 .
CASRLTGGNYGYTF TGTGCCAGCAGATTGACAGGGGGCAACTATGGCTACACCTTC TRBD1 TRBJ1-2 TRBV5-4 .
CASSFERDIQYF TGTGCCAGCAGTTTTGAGAGGGACATTCAGTACTTC . TRBJ2-4 TRBV12-3/TRBV12-4 .
CASARPGANYGYTF TGTGCCAGCGCTAGGCCGGGAGCGAACTATGGCTACACCTTC . TRBJ1-2 TRBV9 .